The 25 T cell receptor beta chains presented below share a single source sample, sequenced in a study of post-analysis software for immune sequencing data. The antigens for these receptors are not known. General study findings and limits: TRBV5-6, TRBV5-1 and TRBV20-1 were among roughly 5 TRBV segments more frequent in patients than controls.

Unique molecular identifiers were carried by the TCR beta cDNA libraries. Each CDR3 protein is one row after TCRdb ran MiXCR on the PCR reads. Among about 540,000 distinct CDR3 sequences, roughly 34% were seen once, and the ten largest hold about 6%. Sequencing input: blood. These receptor sequences come from a girl between 2 and 17 years old with multiple sclerosis.

This clonotype was seen many times. The rearrangement links TRBV6-5 to TRBJ2-7, with D tentatively TRBD1 (5 bases). The germline V and J ends were trimmed by 6 bases and 2 bases, with 14 bases remaining between them. This CDR3 comprises 14 residues. CDR1 and CDR2 from the germline V gene are MNHEY and SVGAGI. Here the CDR3 reads CASRRSRVAYEQYF. The CDR3 bases are TGTGCCAGCAGACGGAGCAGGGTCGCCTACGAGCAGTACTTC.

This clonotype was counted between two and nine times. The V and J genes are TRBV7-2 and TRBJ1-6; D gene ambiguous. In germline, CDR1 is SGHTA, CDR2 FQGNSA. This CDR3 is 15 amino acids long. The germline V and J ends were trimmed by 1 base and 7 bases, with 11 bases remaining between them. The CDR3 DNA reads TGTGCCAGCAGCTTAGATGCAGATTTCAATTCACCCCTCCACTTT. It translates to CASSLDADFNSPLHF. The full variable domain, its missing parts supplied by reference TRBV7-2 and TRBJ1-6, is GAGVSQSPSNKVTEKGKDVELRCDPISGHTALYWYRQSLGQGLEFLIYFQGNSAPDKSGLPSDRFSAERTGGSVSTLTIQRTQQEDSAVYLCASSLDADFNSPLHFGNGTRLTVT.

This clonotype was counted between two and nine times. The chain is built from TRBV5-1 and TRBJ2-1, with 8 bases matching TRBD1. Germline V lookup: CDR1 SGHRS, CDR2 YFSETQ. This CDR3 is 16 amino acids long. V was pared by 4 bases and J by 4 bases, with 10 bases of the junction left unmatched. CDR3 in DNA: TGCGCCAGCAGCCTGACAGGGGAGAGCCCTTACAATGAGCAGTTCTTC. Protein: CASSLTGESPYNEQFF.

Here the CDR3 DNA reads TGTGCCAGCAGCTTGGCCCCTTTTTTGGGGGTGAACACCGGGGAGCTGTTTTTT. This encodes CASSLAPFLGVNTGELFF. This chain connects TRBV5-6 to TRBJ2-2; the D call may be TRBD1 or TRBD2 (5 bases each). This CDR3 is 18 amino acids long. Trimming left V 0 bases short and J 1 base short, with 16 bases between. The germline CDR1 and CDR2 sequences are SGHDT and YYEEEE.

V usage is TRBV12-3 or TRBV12-4 and J usage is TRBJ2-7, with 12 bases identical to TRBD1. The CDR3 contains 18 residues. Unmatched junction bases numbered 13, after V lost 4 bases and J lost 3 bases. CDR3: CASSSPPDGTGGFYEQYF. The CDR3 DNA sequence: TGTGCCAGCAGTTCGCCCCCCGACGGGACAGGGGGCTTCTACGAGCAGTACTTC.

J is TRBJ1-5 and V is TRBV5-6; no firm D call. The V end lost 2 bases, the J end lost 0 bases, and 15 bases lay between the germline ends. The CDR3 spans 17 residues. Germline V lookup: CDR1 SGHDT, CDR2 YYEEEE. The CDR3 loop is CASSFLSDGNSNQPQHF. CDR3 nucleotides: TGTGCCAGCAGCTTCTTAAGCGACGGGAATAGCAATCAGCCCCAGCATTTT. The full variable domain, with the rest looked up from reference TRBV5-6 and TRBJ1-5, is DAGVTQSPTHLIKTRGQQVTLRCSPKSGHDTVSWYQQALGQGPQFIFQYYEEEERQRGNFPDRFSGHQFPNYSSELNVNALLLGDSALYLCASSFLSDGNSNQPQHFGDGTRLSIL.

In DNA, the CDR3 is TGTGCCAGCAGCTTGGTCGGGAGAGGCTCCAATGAGCAGTTCTTC. Translating gives CASSLVGRGSNEQFF. V usage is TRBV5-4 and J usage is TRBJ2-1; tentative D call: TRBD2 (6 bases). This CDR3 is 15 amino acids long. Germline values: CDR1 SGHNT, CDR2 YYREEE (reference sequence). Trimming took 0 bases from V and 6 from J, leaving 13 bases between them.

This clonotype has only a few counts. The chain combines TRBV15 with TRBJ2-5; 7 bases align to TRBD1. The CDR3 consists of 15 residues. CDR1 LNHNV and CDR2 YYDKDF come from the germline V gene (reference sequence). Trimming removed 0 bases from V and 4 bases from J; junction bases left unmatched: 5. The CDR3 loop reads CATSRDQGVGETQYF. The CDR3 DNA sequence: TGTGCCACCAGCAGAGATCAGGGGGTGGGAGAGACCCAGTACTTC. Full variable domain (missing parts from reference TRBV15 and TRBJ2-5): DAMVIQNPRYQVTQFGKPVTLSCSQTLNHNVMYWYQQKSSQAPKLLFHYYDKDFNNEADTPDNFQSRRPNTSFCFLDIRSPGLGDTAMYLCATSRDQGVGETQYFGPGTRLLVL.

In its sample, this clonotype was seen a few times. V and J are TRBV15 and TRBJ2-5; TRBD1 agrees at 8 bases. The CDR3 loop spans 16 amino acids. V dropped 3 bases and J dropped 5; count of bases not matched to a gene: 11. Germline CDR1 LNHNV, CDR2 YYDKDF (reference sequence). The CDR3 loop is CATSSPGQGISETQYF. The CDR3 coding sequence is TGTGCCACCAGCAGCCCCGGACAGGGTATAAGTGAGACCCAGTACTTC.

The chain couples TRBV7-2 to TRBJ1-6; maybe TRBD1 (6 bases). Germline lookup yields CDR1 SGHTA and CDR2 FQGNSA. The V end lost 5 bases, the J end lost 7 bases, and 18 bases lay between the germline ends. The CDR3 runs to 16 residues. The CDR3 coding sequence is TGTGCCAGCAGCCGTTGGGCGGGGGCGCGGAATTCACCCCTCCACTTT. Amino acid sequence: CASSRWAGARNSPLHF.

J is TRBJ2-5 and V is TRBV5-1; TRBD2 is a possible D gene (5 bases). Germline values: CDR1 SGHRS, CDR2 YFSETQ. V was pared by 4 bases and J by 7 bases, with 17 bases between. The CDR3 spans 14 residues. CDR3 loop: CASSPLSGSGTQYF. In DNA form, the CDR3 reads TGCGCCAGCAGCCCCCTCTCGGGGAGTGGGACCCAGTACTTC.

This clonotype has just a few counts. The genes are TRBV12-3 or TRBV12-4 and TRBJ2-7, with no clear D. CDR3 length: 12 amino acids. Trimming shortened V by 5 bases and J by 2 bases, and 7 bases separated the two germline ends. DNA of the CDR3: TGTGCCAGCAGTAGAGACCCCTACGAGCAGTACTTC. It is translated as CASSRDPYEQYF.

The chain is built from TRBV9 and TRBJ1-2; tentative D call: TRBD1 (5 bases). V lost 4 bases and J lost 1, with 14 bases in between. The CDR3 extends over 15 amino acids. Germline V CDR1 and CDR2: SGDLS, YYNGEE. The DNA for the CDR3 is TGTGCCAGCAGCCCCCGGGACGCAAATAACTATGGCTACACCTTC. This encodes CASSPRDANNYGYTF.

The V gene is TRBV6-1, the J gene TRBJ2-2, with D perhaps matching TRBD1 (7 bases). Per germline, CDR1 MNHNS and CDR2 SASEGT. The V end was cut by 6 bases, the J end by 6 bases, with 20 bases between. The CDR3 is 16 amino acids. The CDR3 spells CASRWRGQGFAGELFF. In nucleotides, the CDR3 is TGTGCCAGCAGATGGAGGGGGCAGGGGTTTGCCGGGGAGCTGTTTTTT.

The chain carries TRBV4-2 and TRBJ1-5; possibly TRBD1 for D (5 bases). The germline V gene has CDR1 LGHNA and CDR2 YNFKEQ. This CDR3 is built from 15 residues. Trimming removed 0 bases at V and 9 bases at J, with 15 bases between. The DNA of the CDR3 is TGTGCCAGCAGCCAAGATGGGGAGGGGAGATCGCCCCAGCATTTT. This sequence encodes CASSQDGEGRSPQHF.

This clonotype was detected only a few times. V and J are TRBV10-3 and TRBJ2-6, with D uncertain. The CDR3 is 14 amino acids. Trimming left V 10 bases short and J 1 base short, with 11 bases between. The germline V gene encodes CDR1 ENHRY and CDR2 SYGVKD. The CDR3 here is CATRSASGANVLTF. The CDR3 bases are TGTGCCACGCGGTCTGCATCTGGGGCCAACGTCCTGACTTTC.

This clonotype appeared a few times. This rearrangement joins TRBV12-3 or TRBV12-4 to TRBJ1-5; 7 nucleotides align to TRBD1. J gave up 2 bases and V 3 bases, and 4 bases lay outside the gene matches. This CDR3 is built from 15 residues. The chain's CDR3 is CASSFRQGGNQPQHF. Here the CDR3 DNA reads TGTGCCAGCAGTTTTCGACAGGGCGGCAATCAGCCCCAGCATTTT.

This clonotype occurred a few times. V is TRBV7-3 and J is TRBJ2-1, with no clear D. Germline CDR1 reads SGHTA; CDR2 reads FQGTGA. CDR3 length: 13 amino acids. Trimming pared 5 bases from V and 8 bases from J, leaving 13 bases between. As DNA, the CDR3 is TGTGCCAGCAGCGCGACGTATTTGGATGAGCAGTTCTTC. Its protein product is CASSATYLDEQFF.

The chain carries TRBV6-2 or TRBV6-3 and TRBJ2-1; a weak D match, TRBD2 (6 bases). Per germline, CDR1 MNHEY and CDR2 SVGEGT. V gave up 0 bases and J gave up 0 bases, with 15 bases separating them. This CDR3 spans 18 amino acids. Written as DNA, the CDR3 is TGTGCCAGCAGTTACTCGAGTCTTGTGGGAGGCTCCTACAATGAGCAGTTCTTC. Translated, it gives CASSYSSLVGGSYNEQFF.

This clonotype was seen only a few times. V usage is TRBV4-1 and J usage is TRBJ2-1; D gene ambiguous. With 3 bases removed from V and 0 bases from J, the gap between germline ends came to 15 bases. The CDR3 runs 17 residues. Germline V gives CDR1 MGHRA, CDR2 YSYEKL. CDR3 sequence: CASSHVDMGFSYNEQFF. DNA for the CDR3: TGCGCCAGCAGCCATGTTGACATGGGCTTCTCCTACAATGAGCAGTTCTTC.

The rearrangement joins TRBV20-1 to TRBJ2-3; D not certain. Trimming left V 4 bases short and J 1 base short, with 15 bases between. Germline V lookup: CDR1 DFQATT, CDR2 SNEGSKA (reference sequence). The CDR3 sequence is 15 residues long. The CDR3 sequence is CSAITLFPGTDTQYF. The CDR3 region has the DNA TGCAGTGCTATTACGTTGTTTCCTGGCACAGATACGCAGTATTTT.

The gene calls are TRBV27 and TRBJ2-6; perhaps D is TRBD1 or TRBD2 (5 bases each). Trimming removed 2 bases from V and 0 bases from J, with 17 bases in between. The CDR3 length is 19 residues. Germline V gene data show CDR1 as MNHEY and CDR2 as SMNVEV (reference sequence). The CDR3 loop reads CASSLRGPGRSSGANVLTF. The CDR3 bases are TGTGCCAGCAGTTTAAGGGGACCCGGACGGAGCTCTGGGGCCAACGTCCTGACTTTC.

This clonotype was observed a few times. The V gene is TRBV4-2, the J gene TRBJ2-2; the match to TRBD2 covers 12 bases. The V and J ends lost 2 bases and 8 bases, in that order; junction bases with no gene match: 3. Germline lookup yields CDR1 LGHNA and CDR2 YNFKEQ. The length of the CDR3 is 15 residues. The CDR3 is CASSQSGLAGGELFF. Here the CDR3 DNA reads TGTGCCAGCAGCCAATCTGGACTAGCGGGGGGGGAGCTGTTTTTT.

The chain uses TRBV10-2 and TRBJ2-1; TRBD1 agrees at 12 bases. Germline V CDR1 and CDR2: WSHSY, SAAADI. The CDR3 contains 13 residues. V shed 11 bases and J 8 bases; nucleotides not matched to a gene: 7. The CDR3 nucleotides read TGCGCCGTTGGGACAGGGGGCGAGTATGAGCAGTTCTTC. Translating gives CAVGTGGEYEQFF.

V and J are TRBV7-9 and TRBJ2-1; D is ambiguous. This CDR3 comprises 16 residues. Trimming took off 1 base at V and 6 bases at J, with 16 bases between the two ends. The V gene's germline CDR1 is SEHNR and CDR2 FQNEAQ (reference sequence). The CDR3 DNA follows: TGTGCCAGCAGCTTAGAAACCCACACTTTGAGCAATGAGCAGTTCTTC. Translation gives CASSLETHTLSNEQFF. The variable domain in full, completed from reference TRBV7-9 and TRBJ2-1, reads DTGVSQNPRHKITKRGQNVTFRCDPISEHNRLYWYRQTLGQGPEFLTYFQNEAQLEKSRLLSDRFSAERPKGSFSTLEIQRTEQGDSAMYLCASSLETHTLSNEQFFGPGTRLTVL.